This T cell receptor (beta chain) was obtained from a study of blood T cells in healthy people across ages. Across the whole study: Roughly one uniquely barcoded beta molecule per two T cells was captured.

Next came a second PCR, run for about 7 to 12 cycles, which used a sample-barcoded 5' primer along with a J-beta primer mix. The authors tagged each cDNA molecule using a template-switch adaptor with 12 random nucleotides. TCRdb re-analysed the 5' RACE reads in MiXCR, keeping a single row per CDR3 protein. The sample yields about 780,000 distinct CDR3 sequences, about 46% seen once. Overall study results and limits: Per million T cells, TCR beta diversity dropped roughly linearly as age increased. Unknown donor CMV status possibly confounded expanded clonotype changes.

Germline CDR1 SGHRS, CDR2 YFSETQ. The CDR3 loop spans 12 amino acids. The V end was cut by 4 bases, the J end by 7 bases, with 11 bases between. A remark on this clonotype: Its target is not known.

V is TRBV5-1 and J is TRBJ1-1; unclear D gene. Sequenced sample: blood. This TCR was recovered from a man at least 80 years old in good health. The CDR3, as DNA: TGCGCCAGCAGCCAGGACCGATTTGAAGCTTTCTTT. It specifies CASSQDRFEAFF. Full variable domain (rest looked up from reference TRBV5-1 and TRBJ1-1): KAGVTQTPRYLIKTRGQQVTLSCSPISGHRSVSWYQQTPGQGLQFLFEYFSETQRNKGNFPGRFSGRQFSNSRSEMNVSTLELGDSALYLCASSQDRFEAFFGQGTRLTVV.